One TCR beta chain is described in this entry. This entry is derived from a study of cytomegalovirus exposure and HLA in healthy donors. The PCR made use of 60 Vbeta and 13 Jbeta primers. Sequencing used immunoSEQ multiplex PCR; TCRdb keeps in-frame clones, though not all of them. Of about 220,000 clones in the sample, 70% to 80% were seen once. This CDR3 is built from 15 residues. In germline, CDR1 is LNHDA, CDR2 SQIVND (reference sequence). V shed 1 base and J shed 5 bases, with 14 bases lying between them. Sequencing was performed on PBMCs. This chain connects TRBV19 to TRBJ1-1; TRBD1 is a possible D gene (5 bases). This receptor was obtained from a woman aged 30 to 39 in good health and CMV-seronegative. The CDR3 is CASSIVSGEGTEAFF. The CDR3 bases are TGTGCCAGTAGTATAGTTTCGGGGGAGGGGACTGAAGCTTTCTTT.